One and the same sample provided the 21 T cell receptor beta chains below, sequenced in a study of blood T cell repertoires in COVID-19. Profiling relied on immunoSEQ multiplex PCR, and the TCRdb table lists in-frame clones only, not all of them. Of about 430,000 clones listed, approximately 90% are singletons. The sequenced material came from PBMCs or T cells enriched from blood (not recorded which). The source of these receptors is a woman aged 18-29 years who had been exposed to COVID-19.

The chain uses TRBV29-1 and TRBJ2-1; D unclear. Deletions cut 4 bases from V and 0 bases from J, with 7 bases between. This CDR3 region has 13 residues. Per the germline V gene, CDR1 is SQVTM and CDR2 is ANQGSEA. The CDR3 nucleotides are TGCAGCGTTGGTGGGCGCTCCTACAATGAGCAGTTCTTC. As protein: CSVGGRSYNEQFF.

The chain is built from TRBV6-4 and TRBJ1-4; 7 bases are a match to TRBD1. Germline V gene sequence: CDR1 MRHNA, CDR2 SNTAGT. The trim removed 3 bases at V and 10 bases at J, leaving 5 bases unmatched. The CDR3 length is 13 residues. The CDR3 coding sequence is TGTGCCAGCAGTGAAGAAAGGGGGCTAAAACTGTTTTTT. It codes for CASSEERGLKLFF.

This chain uses TRBV30 with TRBJ2-5; D uncertain. CDR1 is GTSNPN, CDR2 SVGIG, per germline (reference sequence). The CDR3 sequence is 13 residues long. V dropped 0 bases and J dropped 4 bases, with 9 bases sitting between them. The CDR3 protein is CAWSVNNGETQYF. DNA for the CDR3: TGTGCCTGGAGTGTAAACAATGGAGAGACCCAGTACTTC.

This clone was counted between two and nine times. The chain carries TRBV28 and TRBJ2-1; 9 bases align to TRBD2. Germline V gives CDR1 MDHEN, CDR2 SYDVKM. Germline trimming cut 5 bases from V and 8 bases from J; bases unmatched to any gene: 10. The CDR3 length is 15 residues. This CDR3 reads CASSPPSGIFDEQFF. The CDR3 coding sequence is TGTGCCAGCAGTCCCCCTAGCGGGATTTTCGATGAGCAGTTCTTC.

The chain has TRBV3-1 (or the pseudogene TRBV3-2) and TRBJ2-1, with D possibly matching TRBD2 (6 bases). The CDR3 spans 17 residues. CDR1 is LGHDT, CDR2 YNNKEL, per germline (reference sequence). V lost 5 bases and J lost 3, with 20 bases in between. The chain's CDR3 is CASSGFRPGVNYNEQFF. CDR3 DNA: TGTGCCAGCAGCGGCTTCCGTCCGGGGGTCAACTACAATGAGCAGTTCTTC.

This clone was seen a handful of times. The chain links TRBV3-1 (or the pseudogene TRBV3-2) to TRBJ2-7, with 9 bases that match TRBD2. There are 16 residues in the CDR3. Trimming took 2 bases from V and 5 from J; bases not matched to a gene: 10. CDR1 and CDR2 (germline): LGHDT, YNNKEL (reference sequence). Here the CDR3 DNA reads TGTGCCAGCAGCCAACCATCTCGGACTAGCGCCGACGAGCAGTACTTC. Translated: CASSQPSRTSADEQYF.

The V gene is TRBV5-1, the J gene TRBJ2-7, with TRBD1 identical over 7 bases. V gave up 4 bases and J gave up 0 bases; unmatched junction bases: 10. The CDR3 runs to 16 residues. CDR1 and CDR2 from the germline V gene are SGHRS and YFSETQ. CDR3 nucleotides: TGCGCCAGCAGCCCCGCGACAGGGTCCAGCTCCTACGAGCAGTACTTC. Translating it yields CASSPATGSSSYEQYF.

The chain has TRBV3-1 (or the pseudogene TRBV3-2) and TRBJ2-7; maybe TRBD1 (6 bases). Germline loops: CDR1 LGHDT, CDR2 YNNKEL (reference sequence). Trimming removed 1 base at V and 2 bases at J, with 12 bases between. The CDR3 is 15 residues long. The CDR3 reads CASSQVPDSTYEQYF. As DNA, the CDR3 is TGTGCCAGCAGCCAAGTCCCGGACAGCACCTACGAGCAGTACTTC.

The genes are TRBV7-2 and TRBJ1-2; TRBD1 matches at 8 bases. CDR1 is SGHTA and CDR2 is FQGNSA in the germline V gene. The ends lost 3 bases at V and 3 bases at J; junction bases unmatched: 12. CDR3 length: 17 amino acids. Here the CDR3 DNA reads TGTGCCAGCAGCTTTGGGGGGACGGGACAGGATGACTATGGCTACACCTTC. Translating it yields CASSFGGTGQDDYGYTF.

The gene calls are TRBV11-2 and TRBJ2-7; TRBD1 matches 8 bases. From germline, CDR1 is SGHAT and CDR2 FQNNGV. V trimming: 3 bases; J trimming: 4 bases; junction bases outside the gene matches: 5. There are 14 residues in the CDR3. As DNA, the CDR3 is TGTGCCAGCAGCTTTGACAGGGGTATATACGAGCAGTACTTC. The encoded protein is CASSFDRGIYEQYF.

Concerning this clone itself: This sample also contains other DNA sequences that code for the same CDR3. The rearrangement uses TRBV20-1 and TRBJ2-7; perhaps TRBD2 as D (5 bases). The V end lost 3 bases, the J end lost 4 bases, and 7 bases lay between the germline ends. CDR1 and CDR2 from the germline V gene are DFQATT and SNEGSKA (reference sequence). The CDR3 has 11 amino acids. The CDR3 reads CSASRDYEQYF. CDR3 bases: TGCAGTGCTAGCCGGGATTACGAGCAGTACTTC.

The gene calls are TRBV24-1 and TRBJ1-2; TRBD1 matches at 7 bases. This CDR3 is built from 13 residues. Trimming cost V 1 base and J 8 bases; bases outside gene matches: 3. The germline gives CDR1 KGHDR, CDR2 SFDVKD. The CDR3 reads CATSDFRGGGYTF. The CDR3 DNA follows: TGTGCCACCAGTGATTTCCGAGGGGGCGGCTACACCTTC.

The chain is built from TRBV30 and TRBJ1-2; perhaps TRBD1 as D (5 bases). The CDR3 loop spans 12 amino acids. Trimming removed 7 bases at V and 8 bases at J, with 17 bases between. Germline V CDR1 and CDR2: GTSNPN, SVGIG (reference sequence). CDR3 DNA: TGTGCCTCCGTGCATCGCAGGGAAGGCTACACCTTC. Its translation is CASVHRREGYTF.

The genes are TRBV6-5 and TRBJ2-7; tentatively, D is TRBD2 (6 bases). CDR1 is MNHEY, CDR2 SVGAGI, per germline. This CDR3 spans 14 amino acids. The V end was cut by 5 bases, the J end by 1 base, with 12 bases between. CDR3 DNA: TGTGCCAGCAGTCGGGGGACGGGATCCTACGAGCAGTACTTC. Translating gives CASSRGTGSYEQYF.

This clone has a handful of counts. The chain links TRBV15 to TRBJ2-2, with 9 bases fitting TRBD1. V gave up 1 base and J gave up 5 bases; unmatched junction bases: 5. The CDR3 extends over 16 amino acids. Germline V gene data show CDR1 as LNHNV and CDR2 as YYDKDF (reference sequence). The CDR3 DNA follows: TGTGCCACCAGCAGAGGCCCCGGGACAGGGACCGGGGAGCTGTTTTTT. This gives the protein CATSRGPGTGTGELFF.

V usage is TRBV4-3 and J usage is TRBJ1-6; D not certain. Germline CDR1 is LGHNA and CDR2 is YSLEER. V was shortened by 0 bases and J by 8 bases, with 5 bases between the two germline ends. There are 13 residues in the CDR3. The CDR3 DNA reads as TGCGCCAGCAGCCAAGAGTCGGATTCACCCCTCCACTTT. Protein product: CASSQESDSPLHF.

V usage is TRBV18 and J usage is TRBJ2-7, with 7 bases matching TRBD1. CDR1 KGHSH and CDR2 LQKENI come from the germline V gene. CDR3 length: 16 amino acids. Losses at the gene ends were 3 bases for V and 3 bases for J; bases not matched to a gene: 11. The CDR3 is CASSPRTGPGFYEQYF. CDR3 DNA sequence: TGTGCCAGCTCACCCCGGACAGGCCCCGGGTTCTACGAGCAGTACTTC.

The chain links TRBV28 to TRBJ1-5; D gene uncertain. Per germline, CDR1 MDHEN and CDR2 SYDVKM. This CDR3 is 13 amino acids long. Trimming removed 4 bases at V and 2 bases at J, with 6 bases between. Here the CDR3 reads CASSSGGNQPQHF. The CDR3, as DNA: TGTGCCAGCAGTTCTGGAGGCAATCAGCCCCAGCATTTT.

The CDR3 spells CASSAGAGGGTEAFF. CDR3 bases: TGTGCCAGCAGCGCGGGGGCGGGAGGAGGCACTGAAGCTTTCTTT. This chain joins TRBV9 and TRBJ1-1, with D maybe TRBD1 (6 bases). The CDR3 consists of 15 residues. Germline V gene sequence: CDR1 SGDLS, CDR2 YYNGEE. Trimming cost V 3 bases and J 4 bases, with 16 bases left between them.

J is TRBJ1-2 and V is TRBV4-2; D not certain. The length of the CDR3 is 14 residues. The germline gives CDR1 LGHNA, CDR2 YNFKEQ. V dropped 0 bases and J dropped 4 bases, with 9 bases sitting between them. CDR3 DNA sequence: TGTGCCAGCAGCCAAGATCTAACAGTCTATGGCTACACCTTC. Its translation is CASSQDLTVYGYTF.

The V gene is TRBV7-2, the J gene TRBJ2-7; the D gene is possibly TRBD2 (5 bases). Germline V gene data show CDR1 as SGHTA and CDR2 as FQGNSA. The V and J ends lost 1 base and 4 bases respectively, with 14 bases between them. This CDR3 comprises 15 residues. The CDR3, as DNA: TGTGCCAGCAGCTTAGAAGTCGCTAGCCCTTACGAGCAGTACTTC. Protein: CASSLEVASPYEQYF.